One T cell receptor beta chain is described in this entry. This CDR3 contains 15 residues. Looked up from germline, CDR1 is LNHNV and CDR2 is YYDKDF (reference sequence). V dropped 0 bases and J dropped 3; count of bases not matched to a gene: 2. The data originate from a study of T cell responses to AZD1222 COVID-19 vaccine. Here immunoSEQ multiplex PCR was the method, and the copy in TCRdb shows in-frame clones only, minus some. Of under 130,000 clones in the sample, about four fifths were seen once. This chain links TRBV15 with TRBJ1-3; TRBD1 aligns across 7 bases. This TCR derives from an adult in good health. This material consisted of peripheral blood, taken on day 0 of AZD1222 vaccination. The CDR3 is CATSRDRGSGNTIYF. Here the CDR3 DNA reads TGTGCCACCAGCAGAGACAGGGGGAGTGGAAACACCATATATTTT.